This T cell receptor (beta chain) was identified in a study of T cell responses to AZD1222 COVID-19 vaccine (dated by TCRdb to about 2021). Looking at the study overall: Because spike-specific TCR depth and breadth did not differ between the two schedules, AZD1222 recipients who got a second dose at roughly 4 weeks were pooled with those who got a second dose at roughly 12 weeks. A total of about 240 trial participants underwent TCR sequencing, of whom 207 received two doses of AZD1222 and some 26 received two doses of the MenACWY control vaccine. Trial participants were enrolled into age subgroups of 18-55, 56-69 and 70-plus years, which contained about 150, 27 and 61 TCR-sequenced participants, respectively. Overall study outcomes, separate from this receptor: Most participants were white British and females outnumbered males, and the authors suggested that clonal diversity may have been underestimated. After two AZD1222 doses, both the breadth and the depth of spike-specific TCRs were significantly higher than at day 0 and than in MenACWY recipients. Conclusions about previously exposed vaccinees are limited because only six or seven AZD1222 recipients were SARS-CoV-2 seropositive at baseline. Because no day 14 peak-response samples were available, repertoires were characterized only after the peak T cell response. The vaccine-associated CD4 TCRs covered the entire spike protein, and the dominant responses fell in regions 160-218 and 743-854. The 56-69-year group was small, and its depth increase did not reach significance, likely because of low power. Reportedly, close to half of the unique spike-specific TCRs recognized epitopes lying outside the regions that are mutated in the B.1.351 and B.1.1.7 variants.

In the case of this clone: This receptor's antigen is unknown. It has no much larger one-base neighbor in the sample; base qualities were not kept.

The CDR3 regions of human TCRbeta chains were analyzed by immunosequencing. The study's processing was this. TCRs in the repertoires were compared against a reference library of SARS-CoV-2-specific TCRs that had been generated with the MIRA antigen-specificity platform. Breadth was defined as the fraction of unique TCRs that were SARS-CoV-2-associated, and depth was defined as the fraction of total T cells that were SARS-CoV-2-associated. Each spike-specific TCR was assigned to its reactive spike region and to a CD4 or CD8 class using the MIRA data. Log10-transformed breadth and depth values were compared by one-way ANOVA with Sidak's multiple comparisons tests. In its TCRdb copy, this immuneACCESS table keeps in-frame sequences only and misses some clones. Where compared with another copy, unresolved V genes explain less than half of these, and the others have no known cause. Clone size and V and J calls were adopted from that table, with D and trimming inferred from the DNA. This sample lists some 36,000 clones; roughly 91% were detected once. The top ten clonotypes cover roughly 7% of the sample.

Taken from the germline V gene (reference sequence), the CDR1 and CDR2 loops are LNHDA and SQIVND. V loses 7 bases of germline sequence and J loses 2 bases, and the interval between the two ends is 26 bases. The CDR3 has 18 amino acids, counting the end cysteine and phenylalanine. The only DNA kept is the CDR3, 54 bases in frame from the first base. This specimen's time point label, interpreted: baseline before first vaccination. Vaccinee samples came from UK trials COV001 and COV002, including a single-blind randomized controlled phase 2/3 trial of AZD1222 (ChAdOx1 nCoV-19) in healthy adults. Trial participant PBMC samples were collected at day 0 and day 28 after the second dose for TCRbeta chain sequencing.

The chain is encoded by TRBV19 joined to TRBJ1-1; TRBD1 is perhaps the D gene, given 5 matching bases. The TCR was taken from an adult in good health. The sample in question was peripheral blood, obtained on day 0 of AZD1222 vaccination. The base sequence is TGTGCCAGTACCGAACTCCTGCGACAGAAAAGGAAAAACACTGAAGCTTTCTTT. Protein translation: CASTELLRQKRKNTEAFF.